These 8 T cell receptor beta chains were sequenced from one sample in a study of breast tumors, draining lymph nodes, adjacent tissues. Axillary draining lymph nodes of breast cancer patients supplied the node samples. TCRdb re-derived calls from the multiplex PCR reads in MiXCR, one entry per CDR3 protein. The data show 150,000 to 200,000 distinct CDR3 sequences, about 34% seen once. The sequenced material came from axillary lymph node tissue. These receptors all stem from a female donor with breast cancer. Some clones in this sample may be carry-over from other donors' samples.

A word on this clonotype: This is likely a read error, given that the CDR3 carries no conserved phenylalanine or tryptophan at its end. CDR3 protein: CASTVGLEGEQYL. Here the CDR3 DNA reads TGTGCCAGCACCGTGGGACTCGAGGGCGAGCAGTACCTC. The rearrangement joins TRBV9 to TRBJ2-7; D perhaps matches TRBD2 (6 bases). The ends were cut back, 6 bases at V and 6 bases at J, with 16 bases in the middle. Germline assignment: CDR1 SGDLS and CDR2 YYNGEE. There are 13 residues in the CDR3.

V gene TRBV24-1 combines with J gene TRBJ2-3; 8 nucleotides line up with TRBD2. Germline V gene lookup returns CDR1 KGHDR and CDR2 SFDVKD. V lost 4 bases and J lost 6; bases outside the gene matches: 5. The CDR3 loop spans 14 amino acids. The CDR3: CATSDPGRVDTQYF. The CDR3 nucleotides read TGTGCCACCAGTGACCCCGGGAGGGTTGATACGCAGTATTTT.

This clonotype came up many times. This chain links TRBV9 with TRBJ2-1; weak D call: TRBD2 (5 bases). V was pared by 0 bases and J by 9 bases, with 10 bases between. Germline V gene sequence: CDR1 SGDLS, CDR2 YYNGEE. The CDR3 is 13 residues long. The CDR3 reads CASSVGLRGEQFF. Written as DNA, the CDR3 is TGTGCCAGCAGCGTAGGGCTTCGGGGTGAGCAGTTCTTC. Based on the CDR3 plus reference TRBV9 and TRBJ2-1, the full variable domain is DSGVTQTPKHLITATGQRVTLRCSPRSGDLSVYWYQQSLDQGLQFLIQYYNGEERAKGNILERFSAQQFPDLHSELNLSSLELGDSALYFCASSVGLRGEQFFGPGTRLTVL.

Ten or more counts support this clonotype. The J gene is TRBJ1-6, the V gene TRBV7-9, with 10 bases aligning to TRBD1. Looked up from germline, CDR1 is SEHNR and CDR2 is FQNEAQ (reference sequence). V shed 5 bases, J shed 9 bases, and the junction held 4 bases outside the gene matches. The CDR3 runs 14 residues. CDR3 amino acids: CASSRTGGTSPLHF. In nucleotides, the CDR3 is TGTGCCAGCAGCCGGACAGGGGGTACTTCACCCCTCCACTTT.

The table lists this clonotype with many counts. This CDR3 reads CASSSPLTGISEQYF. The CDR3, as DNA: TGTGCCAGCAGTTCCCCGTTGACAGGGATTTCCGAGCAGTACTTC. The chain joins TRBV6-5 to TRBJ2-7; 7 positions agree with TRBD1. The CDR3 totals 15 residues. After removal of 4 bases from V and 6 bases from J, the junction contained 12 bases not matched to a gene. Germline CDR1 and CDR2: MNHEY and SVGAGI.

As regards this clonotype: The germline gene is not matched at one end of the junction; a read error may be the cause. The chain couples TRBV7-2 to TRBJ2-5; TRBD2 matches 14 bases. Looked up from germline, CDR1 is SGHTA and CDR2 is FQGNSA. This CDR3 has 16 amino acids. CDR3 region: CASSEWTSGRSETHCF. The CDR3 DNA reads as TGTGCCAGCAGCGAATGGACTAGCGGGAGGTCAGAGACCCACTGCTTC. The full variable domain, rest sourced from reference TRBV7-2 and TRBJ2-5, is GAGVSQSPSNKVTEKGKDVELRCDPISGHTALYWYRQSLGQGLEFLIYFQGNSAPDKSGLPSDRFSAERTGGSVSTLTIQRTQQEDSAVYLCASSEWTSGRSETHCFGPGTRLLVL.

This clonotype appeared many times. The J gene is TRBJ1-1, the V gene TRBV24-1, with D uncertain. Germline V CDR1 and CDR2: KGHDR, SFDVKD. V was cut by 7 bases and J by 5 bases, with 10 bases left in between. The length of the CDR3 is 12 residues. The CDR3: CATSHRRTEAFF. In DNA form, the CDR3 reads TGTGCCACCAGCCACAGAAGGACTGAAGCTTTCTTT.

In its sample, this clonotype was seen a few times. A junction boundary mismatches the germline segment, possibly from a read error. The rearrangement joins TRBV6-2 or TRBV6-3 to TRBJ2-1; D gene ambiguous. The CDR3 runs 13 residues. CDR1 is MNHEY, CDR2 SVGEGT, per germline. CDR3 coding DNA: TGTGCCAGCAGTCACTCTTTCGTGACTGAGCAGTTCTTC. Translated: CASSHSFVTEQFF.